Following are 10 T cell receptor beta chains from one sample sequenced in a study of blood T cells in healthy people across ages (dated by TCRdb to the mid-2010s). Libraries were prepared through 5' RACE. These reads were obtained on an Illumina HiSeq 2500. A second 7 to 11 cycle PCR used a sample-barcoded 5' primer and a J-beta primer mix. The public sequencing data were trimmed at Q25 with fastp and processed into clonotypes with MiXCR by TCRdb, which kept only in-frame beta chains. Every distinct CDR3 protein forms one entry, paired with its most common genes and DNA. The sample table lists about 1.6 million distinct CDR3 sequences, about 35% of them with a count of one. Of the sample, about 11% is held by the ten largest clones. Sequenced: blood. The source of these receptors is a woman younger than 45 in good health.

This chain links TRBV4-2 with TRBJ1-6; 12 nucleotides align to TRBD1. J gave up 10 bases and V 4 bases, and 8 bases lay outside the gene matches. The CDR3 is 16 residues long. The V gene's germline CDR1 is LGHNA and CDR2 YNFKEQ. In DNA, the CDR3 is TGTGCCAGCAGCCGAGAACCCGGGACAGGGGGCTCACCCCTCCACTTT. Its translation: CASSREPGTGGSPLHF.

V gene TRBV6-1 combines with J gene TRBJ2-7; possible D gene TRBD1, 5 bases. Germline assignment: CDR1 MNHNS and CDR2 SASEGT. Trimming took 9 bases from V and 2 from J, leaving 14 bases between them. The CDR3 sequence is 13 residues long. The CDR3 region is CASYVRRAYEQYF. DNA of the CDR3: TGTGCCAGTTACGTCCGCAGGGCCTACGAGCAGTACTTC.

About this clonotype itself: A junction boundary mismatches the germline segment, possibly from a read error. V is TRBV12-5 and J is TRBJ1-2; TRBD1 aligns across 12 bases. Germline V CDR1 and CDR2: LGHNT, FRNRAP. This CDR3 region has 14 residues. CDR3 coding DNA: TGTGCTAGTGGGTTGGGACAGGGGGCCGGCGGCTACACCTTC. It is translated as CASGLGQGAGGYTF.

This clonotype showed up just a few times. CDR3 region: CASSKAGLSTDTQYF. The CDR3 DNA reads TGCGCCAGCAGCAAAGCGGGCTTGAGCACAGATACGCAGTATTTT. The chain uses TRBV5-1 and TRBJ2-3, with a weak D call TRBD2 (6 bases). Per germline, CDR1 SGHRS and CDR2 YFSETQ. The CDR3 runs 15 residues. Trimming pared 4 bases from V and 0 bases from J, leaving 12 bases between.

The V and J genes are TRBV27 and TRBJ2-7, with D possibly being TRBD2 (6 bases). V was clipped by 6 bases and J by 0 bases, with 15 bases between them. The CDR3 is 15 residues long. Germline V gene data show CDR1 as MNHEY and CDR2 as SMNVEV (reference sequence). CDR3 in amino acids: CASRAKAGLSYEQYF. DNA of the CDR3: TGTGCCAGCAGAGCTAAGGCGGGACTCTCCTACGAGCAGTACTTC.

This clonotype was seen more than once but under ten times. The chain has TRBV12-3 or TRBV12-4 and TRBJ2-3, with TRBD2 identical over 9 bases. V was pared by 6 bases and J by 2 bases, with 6 bases of the junction left unmatched. The CDR3 is 15 amino acids. This CDR3 reads CASSVAGVDTDTQYF. The CDR3 DNA reads as TGTGCCAGCAGCGTAGCGGGAGTAGACACAGATACGCAGTATTTT.

This chain uses TRBV6-1 with TRBJ2-7, with D hard to call. This CDR3 region has 13 residues. In germline, CDR1 is MNHNS, CDR2 SASEGT. Trimming removed 7 bases at V and 2 bases at J, with 12 bases between. DNA of the CDR3: TGTGCCAGCAATAGTGCAGGTACCTACGAGCAGTACTTC. Translated, it gives CASNSAGTYEQYF.

The chain uses TRBV9 and TRBJ2-3; TRBD2 is a possible D gene (8 bases). Germline CDR1 reads SGDLS; CDR2 reads YYNGEE. The CDR3 loop spans 17 amino acids. V was trimmed by 4 bases and J by 2 bases, leaving 20 bases between them. CDR3 region: CASSPNGGDSPTDTQYF. Here the CDR3 DNA reads TGTGCCAGCAGCCCAAACGGGGGGGACAGTCCCACAGATACGCAGTATTTT.

As concerns this clonotype: A read error is possible here, since a much larger clone lies one base away. V gene TRBV29-1 combines with J gene TRBJ1-2; 8 positions match TRBD1. With 0 bases clipped from V and 1 base from J, the junction kept 7 bases outside the gene matches. The V gene's germline CDR1 is SQVTM and CDR2 ANQGSEA. The CDR3 length is 16 residues. CDR3 DNA: TGCAGCGTTGAAGATCTTGACAGGGGAGTTAACTATGGCTACACCTTC. It translates to CSVEDLDRGVNYGYTF.

This clonotype was seen more than once but under ten times. The V call is TRBV6-1, the J call TRBJ2-1; no clear D. Trimming removed 4 bases at V and 7 bases at J, with 17 bases between. This CDR3 region has 15 residues. Germline assignment: CDR1 MNHNS and CDR2 SASEGT. The CDR3 sequence: CASSGSGRRSNEQFF. DNA of the CDR3: TGTGCCAGCAGTGGGTCGGGTCGAAGGTCGAATGAGCAGTTCTTC.